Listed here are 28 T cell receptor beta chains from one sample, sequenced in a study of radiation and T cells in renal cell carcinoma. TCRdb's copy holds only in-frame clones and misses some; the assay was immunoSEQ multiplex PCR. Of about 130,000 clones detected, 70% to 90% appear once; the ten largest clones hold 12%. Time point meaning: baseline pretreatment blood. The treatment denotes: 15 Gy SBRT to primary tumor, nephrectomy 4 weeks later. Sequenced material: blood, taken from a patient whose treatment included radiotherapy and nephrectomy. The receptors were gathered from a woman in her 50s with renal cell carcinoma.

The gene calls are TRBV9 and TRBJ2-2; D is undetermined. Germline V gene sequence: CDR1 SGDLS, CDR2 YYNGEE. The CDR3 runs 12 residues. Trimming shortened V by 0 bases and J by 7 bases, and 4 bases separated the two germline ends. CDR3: CASSVGVGELFF. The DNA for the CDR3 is TGTGCCAGCAGCGTAGGGGTCGGGGAGCTGTTTTTT.

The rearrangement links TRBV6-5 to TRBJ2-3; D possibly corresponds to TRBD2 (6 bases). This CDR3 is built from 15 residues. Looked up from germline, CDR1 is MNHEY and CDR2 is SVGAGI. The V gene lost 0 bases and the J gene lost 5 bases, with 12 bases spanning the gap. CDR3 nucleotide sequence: TGTGCCAGCAGTTACTCCGGGGGTTGGGGAGATACGCAGTATTTT. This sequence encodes CASSYSGGWGDTQYF.

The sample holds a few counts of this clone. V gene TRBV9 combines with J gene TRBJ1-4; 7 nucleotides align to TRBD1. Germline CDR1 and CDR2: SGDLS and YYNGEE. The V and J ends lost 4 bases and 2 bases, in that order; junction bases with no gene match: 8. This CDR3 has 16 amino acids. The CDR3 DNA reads TGTGCCAGCAGCCCTAACCAGGGGGGTACTAATGAAAAACTGTTTTTT. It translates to CASSPNQGGTNEKLFF.

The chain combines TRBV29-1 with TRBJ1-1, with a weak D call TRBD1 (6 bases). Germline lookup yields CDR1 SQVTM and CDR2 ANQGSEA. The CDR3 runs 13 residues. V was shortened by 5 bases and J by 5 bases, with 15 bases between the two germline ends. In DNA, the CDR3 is TGCAGCGTTATTAGGGGGGAAAGAACTGAAGCTTTCTTT. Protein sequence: CSVIRGERTEAFF.

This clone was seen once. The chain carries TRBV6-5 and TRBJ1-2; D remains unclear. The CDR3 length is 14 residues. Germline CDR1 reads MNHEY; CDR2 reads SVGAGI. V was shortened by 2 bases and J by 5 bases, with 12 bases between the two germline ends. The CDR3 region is CASSYLGAGYGYTF. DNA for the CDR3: TGTGCCAGCAGTTACCTGGGTGCGGGGTATGGCTACACCTTC.

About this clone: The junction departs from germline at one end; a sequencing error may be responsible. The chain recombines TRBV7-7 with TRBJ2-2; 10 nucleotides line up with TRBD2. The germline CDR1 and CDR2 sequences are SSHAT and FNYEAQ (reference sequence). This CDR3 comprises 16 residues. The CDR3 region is CASSPRTSGGTGELFF. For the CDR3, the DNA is TGTGCTAGCAGCCCTAGGACTAGCGGAGGGACCGGGGAGCTGTTTTTT.

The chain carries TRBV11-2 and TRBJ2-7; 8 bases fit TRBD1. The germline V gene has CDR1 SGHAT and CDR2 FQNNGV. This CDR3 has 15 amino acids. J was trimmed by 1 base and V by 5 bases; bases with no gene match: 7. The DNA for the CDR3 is TGTGCCAGCAGCCCCCGGACAGGGAGGTCCTACGAGCAGTACTTC. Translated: CASSPRTGRSYEQYF.

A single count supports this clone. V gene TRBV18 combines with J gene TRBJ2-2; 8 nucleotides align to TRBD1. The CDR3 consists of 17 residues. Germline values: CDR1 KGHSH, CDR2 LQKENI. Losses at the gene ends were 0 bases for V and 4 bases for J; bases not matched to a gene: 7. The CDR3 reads CASSPPVLQGVTGELFF. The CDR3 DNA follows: TGTGCCAGCTCACCACCGGTTTTACAGGGGGTCACCGGGGAGCTGTTTTTT.

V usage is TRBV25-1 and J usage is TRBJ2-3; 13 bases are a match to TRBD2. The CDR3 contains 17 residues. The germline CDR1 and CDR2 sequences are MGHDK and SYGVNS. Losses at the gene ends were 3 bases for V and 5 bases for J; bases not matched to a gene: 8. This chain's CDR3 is CASSDRTSGGWGDTQYF. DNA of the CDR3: TGTGCCAGCAGTGATCGGACTAGCGGGGGCTGGGGAGATACGCAGTATTTT.

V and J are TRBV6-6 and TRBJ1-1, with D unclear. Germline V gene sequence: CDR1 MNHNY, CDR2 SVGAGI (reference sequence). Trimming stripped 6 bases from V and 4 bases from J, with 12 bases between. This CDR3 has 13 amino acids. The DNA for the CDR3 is TGTGCCAGCAGACGAGGGTTCGGCACTGAAGCTTTCTTT. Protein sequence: CASRRGFGTEAFF.

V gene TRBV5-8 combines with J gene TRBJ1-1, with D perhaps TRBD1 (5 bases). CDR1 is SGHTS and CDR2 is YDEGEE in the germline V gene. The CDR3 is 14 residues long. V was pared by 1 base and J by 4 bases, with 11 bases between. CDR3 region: CASSLPWGGTEAFF. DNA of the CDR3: TGTGCCAGCAGCTTGCCTTGGGGGGGCACTGAAGCTTTCTTT.

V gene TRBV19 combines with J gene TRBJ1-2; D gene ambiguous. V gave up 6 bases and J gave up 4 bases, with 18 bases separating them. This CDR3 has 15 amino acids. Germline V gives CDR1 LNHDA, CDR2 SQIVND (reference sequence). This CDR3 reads CASSPLAEVGYGYTF. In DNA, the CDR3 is TGTGCCAGTAGCCCACTAGCGGAAGTAGGCTATGGCTACACCTTC.

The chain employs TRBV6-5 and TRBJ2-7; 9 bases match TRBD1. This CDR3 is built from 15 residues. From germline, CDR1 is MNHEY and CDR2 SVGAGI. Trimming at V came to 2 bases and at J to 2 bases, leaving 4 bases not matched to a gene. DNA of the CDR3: TGTGCCAGCAGTTACACGGACAGGGGCACCTACGAGCAGTACTTC. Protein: CASSYTDRGTYEQYF.

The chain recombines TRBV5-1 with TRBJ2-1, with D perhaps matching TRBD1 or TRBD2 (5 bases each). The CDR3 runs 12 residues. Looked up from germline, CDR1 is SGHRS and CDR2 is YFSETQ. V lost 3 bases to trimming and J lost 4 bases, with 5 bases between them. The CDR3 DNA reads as TGCGCCAGCAGCTGGGGGTACAATGAGCAGTTCTTC. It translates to CASSWGYNEQFF.

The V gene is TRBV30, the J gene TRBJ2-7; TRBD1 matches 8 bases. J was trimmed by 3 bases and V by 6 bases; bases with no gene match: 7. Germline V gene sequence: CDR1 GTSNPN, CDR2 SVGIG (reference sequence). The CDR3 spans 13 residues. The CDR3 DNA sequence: TGTGCCTGTAAACGACAGGGGATCTACGAGCAGTACTTC. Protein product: CACKRQGIYEQYF.

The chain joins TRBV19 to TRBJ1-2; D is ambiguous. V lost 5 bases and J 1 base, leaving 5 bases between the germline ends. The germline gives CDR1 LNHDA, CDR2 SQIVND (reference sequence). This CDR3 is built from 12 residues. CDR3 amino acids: CASSANNYGYTF. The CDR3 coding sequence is TGTGCCAGTAGTGCAAATAACTATGGCTACACCTTC.

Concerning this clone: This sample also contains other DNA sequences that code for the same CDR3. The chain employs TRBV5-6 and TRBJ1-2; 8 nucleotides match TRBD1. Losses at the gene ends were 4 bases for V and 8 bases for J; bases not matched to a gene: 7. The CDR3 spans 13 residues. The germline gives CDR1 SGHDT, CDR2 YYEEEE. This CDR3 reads CASSQDRVEGYTF. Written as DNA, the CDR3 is TGTGCCAGCAGCCAGGACAGGGTCGAGGGCTACACCTTC. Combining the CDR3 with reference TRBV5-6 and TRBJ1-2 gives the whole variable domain DAGVTQSPTHLIKTRGQQVTLRCSPKSGHDTVSWYQQALGQGPQFIFQYYEEEERQRGNFPDRFSGHQFPNYSSELNVNALLLGDSALYLCASSQDRVEGYTFGSGTRLTVV.

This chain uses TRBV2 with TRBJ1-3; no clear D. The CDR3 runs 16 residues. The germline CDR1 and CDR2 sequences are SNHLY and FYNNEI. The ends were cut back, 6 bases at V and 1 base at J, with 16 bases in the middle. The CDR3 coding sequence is TGTGCCAGCAGCGGAGGTGGGCGGCGGTCTGGAAACACCATATATTTT. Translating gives CASSGGGRRSGNTIYF.

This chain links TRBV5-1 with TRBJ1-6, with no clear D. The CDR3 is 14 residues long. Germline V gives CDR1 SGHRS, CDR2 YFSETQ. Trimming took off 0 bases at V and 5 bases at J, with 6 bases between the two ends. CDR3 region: CASSLGENNSPLHF. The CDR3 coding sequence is TGCGCCAGCAGCTTGGGGGAGAATAATTCACCCCTCCACTTT.

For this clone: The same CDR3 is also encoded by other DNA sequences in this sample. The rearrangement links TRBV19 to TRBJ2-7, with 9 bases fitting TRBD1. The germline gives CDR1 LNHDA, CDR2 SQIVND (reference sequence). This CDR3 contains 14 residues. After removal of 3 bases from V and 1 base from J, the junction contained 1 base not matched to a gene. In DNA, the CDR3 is TGTGCCAGTAGTATTGGGACAGGGTCCTACGAGCAGTACTTC. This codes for CASSIGTGSYEQYF.

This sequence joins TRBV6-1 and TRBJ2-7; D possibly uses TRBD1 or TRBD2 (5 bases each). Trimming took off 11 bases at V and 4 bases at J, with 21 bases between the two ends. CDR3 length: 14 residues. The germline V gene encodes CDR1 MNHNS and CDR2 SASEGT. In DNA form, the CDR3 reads TGTGCCTGTAACCGGGACCTAACTCTTTACGAGCAGTACTTC. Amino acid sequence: CACNRDLTLYEQYF.

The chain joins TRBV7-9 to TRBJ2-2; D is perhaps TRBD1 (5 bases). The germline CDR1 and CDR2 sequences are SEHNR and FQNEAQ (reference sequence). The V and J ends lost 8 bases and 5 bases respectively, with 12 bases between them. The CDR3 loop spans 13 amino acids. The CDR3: CASGIQATGELFF. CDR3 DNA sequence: TGTGCCAGCGGAATACAGGCGACCGGGGAGCTGTTTTTT. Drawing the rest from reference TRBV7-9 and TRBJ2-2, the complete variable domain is DTGVSQNPRHKITKRGQNVTFRCDPISEHNRLYWYRQTLGQGPEFLTYFQNEAQLEKSRLLSDRFSAERPKGSFSTLEIQRTEQGDSAMYLCASGIQATGELFFGEGSRLTVL.

The CDR3 is CASSIGGQGAGGYTF. The DNA of the CDR3 is TGTGCCAGTAGTATTGGCGGACAGGGGGCTGGGGGCTACACCTTC. The rearrangement links TRBV19 to TRBJ1-2, with TRBD1 matching over 11 bases. This CDR3 is built from 15 residues. J was trimmed by 8 bases and V by 3 bases; bases with no gene match: 8. Germline assignment: CDR1 LNHDA and CDR2 SQIVND (reference sequence).

CDR3 protein: CASSPSDNSNQPQHF. As DNA, the CDR3 is TGTGCCAGCTCCCCGTCAGACAATAGCAATCAGCCCCAGCATTTT. The chain carries TRBV18 and TRBJ1-5; D remains unclear. This CDR3 is built from 15 residues. V shed 6 bases and J shed 0 bases, with 12 bases lying between them. The germline V gene has CDR1 KGHSH and CDR2 LQKENI.

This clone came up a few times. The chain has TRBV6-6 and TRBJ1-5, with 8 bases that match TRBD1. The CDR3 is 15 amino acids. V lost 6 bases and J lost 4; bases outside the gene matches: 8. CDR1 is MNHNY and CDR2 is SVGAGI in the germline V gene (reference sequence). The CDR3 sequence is CASRYAGTGNQPQHF. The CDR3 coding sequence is TGTGCCAGCAGATACGCCGGGACAGGAAATCAGCCCCAGCATTTT.

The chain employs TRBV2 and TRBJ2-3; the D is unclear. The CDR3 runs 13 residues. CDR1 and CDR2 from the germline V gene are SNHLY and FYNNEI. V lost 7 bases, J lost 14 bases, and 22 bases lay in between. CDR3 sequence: CASTARLLTLGYF. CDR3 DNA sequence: TGTGCCAGCACGGCTCGCCTGCTGACTTTAGGGTATTTT.

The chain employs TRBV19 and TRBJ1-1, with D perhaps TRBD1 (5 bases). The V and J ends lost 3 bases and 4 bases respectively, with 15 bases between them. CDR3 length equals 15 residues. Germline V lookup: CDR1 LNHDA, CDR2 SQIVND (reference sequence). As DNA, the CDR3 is TGTGCCAGTAGTATCGGGACCACGGCCGGCACTGAAGCTTTCTTT. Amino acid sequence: CASSIGTTAGTEAFF.

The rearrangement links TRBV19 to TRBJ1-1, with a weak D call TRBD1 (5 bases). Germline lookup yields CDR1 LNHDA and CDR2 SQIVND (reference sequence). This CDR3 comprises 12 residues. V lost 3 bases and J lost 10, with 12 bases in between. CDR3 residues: CASSMGQGRAFF. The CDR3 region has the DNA TGTGCCAGTAGTATGGGGCAGGGCCGAGCTTTCTTT.